These 3 T cell receptor beta chains originate from one sample sequenced in a study of blood T cell repertoires in COVID-19. Sequencing was performed with immunoSEQ multiplex PCR; in TCRdb, only in-frame clones are kept and a portion is missing. The sample records hundreds of thousands of clones, nearly 90% being singletons. Sequencing was done on a sample of PBMCs or T cells enriched from blood (not recorded which). The origin of the receptors is a woman aged 18-30 years with acute COVID-19.

This clone was seen a few times. The gene calls are TRBV7-9 and TRBJ1-2; unclear D gene. CDR3 size: 15 residues. Trimming shortened V by 0 bases and J by 3 bases, and 11 bases separated the two germline ends. Germline assignment: CDR1 SEHNR and CDR2 FQNEAQ (reference sequence). The CDR3 DNA is TGTGCCAGCAGCTTAGCGACTCCCAAAGACTATGGCTACACCTTC. The encoded protein is CASSLATPKDYGYTF.

J is TRBJ1-2 and V is TRBV7-9; 9 nucleotides match TRBD1. This CDR3 comprises 12 residues. Germline V gene sequence: CDR1 SEHNR, CDR2 FQNEAQ (reference sequence). V was pared by 4 bases and J by 6 bases, with 0 bases of the junction left unmatched. Here the CDR3 reads CASSWTGDGYTF. The CDR3 DNA follows: TGTGCCAGCAGCTGGACAGGGGATGGCTACACCTTC. Full variable domain (missing parts from reference TRBV7-9 and TRBJ1-2): DTGVSQNPRHKITKRGQNVTFRCDPISEHNRLYWYRQTLGQGPEFLTYFQNEAQLEKSRLLSDRFSAERPKGSFSTLEIQRTEQGDSAMYLCASSWTGDGYTFGSGTRLTVV.

The rearrangement links TRBV4-1 to TRBJ1-3, with D perhaps matching TRBD1 (6 bases). This CDR3 region has 16 residues. Looked up from germline, CDR1 is MGHRA and CDR2 is YSYEKL. The V end lost 2 bases, the J end lost 0 bases, and 11 bases lay between the germline ends. CDR3 coding DNA: TGCGCCAGCAGCCAAAAGACAGGAAACTCTGGAAACACCATATATTTT. Protein: CASSQKTGNSGNTIYF.